This is a list of T cell receptor beta chains from one sample in a study of shared clonotypes between healthy human individuals. Sequencing used immunoSEQ multiplex PCR; TCRdb keeps in-frame clones, though not all of them. There are about a million clones in the sample; 65% to 75% occur only once, and about 1.5% lies in the top ten. Sequenced: memory CD4+ T cells sorted from blood. The receptors were sampled from a man in his late teens or twenties in good health. CDR3s leave out the opening cysteine and the closing phenylalanine or tryptophan. Fields, in order: D gene, J gene, V gene, CDR3 protein. A D gene is named only where the DNA matches it firmly.

D gene: .
J gene: TRBJ2-2
V gene: TRBV15
CDR3 protein: ATSRDPTGELF

D gene: .
J gene: TRBJ1-5
V gene: TRBV4-3
CDR3 protein: ASSQDLRVQPQH

D gene: .
J gene: TRBJ1-1
V gene: TRBV20-1
CDR3 protein: RLLRDTEAF

D gene: TRBD1
J gene: TRBJ1-3
V gene: TRBV7-9
CDR3 protein: ASSPRQGDYGNTIY

D gene: .
J gene: TRBJ2-2
V gene: TRBV18
CDR3 protein: ASSPPGSQNTGELF

D gene: TRBD2
J gene: TRBJ2-1
V gene: TRBV6-1
CDR3 protein: ASIPTAGAYNEQF

D gene: TRBD1
J gene: TRBJ2-7
V gene: TRBV5-1
CDR3 protein: ASSLDGTGGYEQY

D gene: TRBD1
J gene: TRBJ1-5
V gene: TRBV6-5
CDR3 protein: ASAPGTGRSPQH

D gene: TRBD2
J gene: TRBJ2-2
V gene: TRBV5-1
CDR3 protein: ASHLIAGAGELF

D gene: TRBD2
J gene: TRBJ2-5
V gene: TRBV13
CDR3 protein: ASSAGTSGRGWETQY

D gene: TRBD1
J gene: TRBJ1-2
V gene: TRBV18
CDR3 protein: ASSPSQGQGGPNLNYGYT

D gene: TRBD2
J gene: TRBJ2-5
V gene: TRBV7-9
CDR3 protein: ASSPGLAGVETQY

D gene: .
J gene: TRBJ1-4
V gene: TRBV28
CDR3 protein: ASSIDGFSGEKLF

D gene: .
J gene: TRBJ1-4
V gene: TRBV10-3
CDR3 protein: AISESQGSSEKLF

D gene: TRBD1
J gene: TRBJ2-5
V gene: TRBV2
CDR3 protein: ASRRQGAPGETQY

D gene: .
J gene: TRBJ2-6
V gene: TRBV28
CDR3 protein: ASSRQGGGANVLT

D gene: TRBD1
J gene: TRBJ2-2
V gene: TRBV10-3
CDR3 protein: AISEPGTGTNTGELF

D gene: .
J gene: TRBJ2-1
V gene: TRBV7-7
CDR3 protein: ASSSGPLGINEQF

D gene: .
J gene: TRBJ1-3
V gene: TRBV6-5
CDR3 protein: ASSSHSRPAGNTIY

D gene: .
J gene: TRBJ1-2
V gene: TRBV5-1
CDR3 protein: ASSTDGTTYYGYT

D gene: .
J gene: TRBJ1-4
V gene: TRBV6-1
CDR3 protein: ACSPRGGEKLF

D gene: TRBD1
J gene: TRBJ2-3
V gene: TRBV7-9
CDR3 protein: ASTPGGTGGLRVVDTQY

D gene: .
J gene: TRBJ2-2
V gene: TRBV4-1
CDR3 protein: ASSQESSGNTGELF

D gene: .
J gene: TRBJ2-7
V gene: TRBV7-2
CDR3 protein: ASSPTGAFTYEQY

D gene: .
J gene: TRBJ1-6
V gene: TRBV4-1
CDR3 protein: ASSQGRGLYNSPLH

D gene: .
J gene: TRBJ1-6
V gene: TRBV2
CDR3 protein: ASRGLQGNSPLH

D gene: TRBD1
J gene: TRBJ2-1
V gene: TRBV5-6
CDR3 protein: ASSLLGQGMVRGREQF

D gene: TRBD1
J gene: TRBJ1-2
V gene: TRBV5-1
CDR3 protein: ASSLIGGQTYGYT

D gene: .
J gene: TRBJ1-5
V gene: TRBV19
CDR3 protein: ASSIAQGSDRTQH

D gene: .
J gene: TRBJ1-3
V gene: TRBV28
CDR3 protein: ASSLPYSGTGGNTIY

D gene: .
J gene: TRBJ1-1
V gene: TRBV28
CDR3 protein: VTKLGGNTEAF

D gene: .
J gene: TRBJ1-6
V gene: TRBV30
CDR3 protein: AWSVPLDRAYNSPLH

D gene: TRBD2
J gene: TRBJ2-1
V gene: TRBV10-1
CDR3 protein: ASSPTSGASNEQF

D gene: .
J gene: TRBJ1-5
V gene: TRBV4-1
CDR3 protein: ASSQDEAQNQPQH

D gene: TRBD1
J gene: TRBJ2-7
V gene: TRBV5-1
CDR3 protein: ASRPGQGYEQY

D gene: TRBD1
J gene: TRBJ2-7
V gene: TRBV27
CDR3 protein: ASSAPGTGSYEQY

D gene: TRBD1
J gene: TRBJ1-1
V gene: TRBV2
CDR3 protein: ASSAGGGNTEAF